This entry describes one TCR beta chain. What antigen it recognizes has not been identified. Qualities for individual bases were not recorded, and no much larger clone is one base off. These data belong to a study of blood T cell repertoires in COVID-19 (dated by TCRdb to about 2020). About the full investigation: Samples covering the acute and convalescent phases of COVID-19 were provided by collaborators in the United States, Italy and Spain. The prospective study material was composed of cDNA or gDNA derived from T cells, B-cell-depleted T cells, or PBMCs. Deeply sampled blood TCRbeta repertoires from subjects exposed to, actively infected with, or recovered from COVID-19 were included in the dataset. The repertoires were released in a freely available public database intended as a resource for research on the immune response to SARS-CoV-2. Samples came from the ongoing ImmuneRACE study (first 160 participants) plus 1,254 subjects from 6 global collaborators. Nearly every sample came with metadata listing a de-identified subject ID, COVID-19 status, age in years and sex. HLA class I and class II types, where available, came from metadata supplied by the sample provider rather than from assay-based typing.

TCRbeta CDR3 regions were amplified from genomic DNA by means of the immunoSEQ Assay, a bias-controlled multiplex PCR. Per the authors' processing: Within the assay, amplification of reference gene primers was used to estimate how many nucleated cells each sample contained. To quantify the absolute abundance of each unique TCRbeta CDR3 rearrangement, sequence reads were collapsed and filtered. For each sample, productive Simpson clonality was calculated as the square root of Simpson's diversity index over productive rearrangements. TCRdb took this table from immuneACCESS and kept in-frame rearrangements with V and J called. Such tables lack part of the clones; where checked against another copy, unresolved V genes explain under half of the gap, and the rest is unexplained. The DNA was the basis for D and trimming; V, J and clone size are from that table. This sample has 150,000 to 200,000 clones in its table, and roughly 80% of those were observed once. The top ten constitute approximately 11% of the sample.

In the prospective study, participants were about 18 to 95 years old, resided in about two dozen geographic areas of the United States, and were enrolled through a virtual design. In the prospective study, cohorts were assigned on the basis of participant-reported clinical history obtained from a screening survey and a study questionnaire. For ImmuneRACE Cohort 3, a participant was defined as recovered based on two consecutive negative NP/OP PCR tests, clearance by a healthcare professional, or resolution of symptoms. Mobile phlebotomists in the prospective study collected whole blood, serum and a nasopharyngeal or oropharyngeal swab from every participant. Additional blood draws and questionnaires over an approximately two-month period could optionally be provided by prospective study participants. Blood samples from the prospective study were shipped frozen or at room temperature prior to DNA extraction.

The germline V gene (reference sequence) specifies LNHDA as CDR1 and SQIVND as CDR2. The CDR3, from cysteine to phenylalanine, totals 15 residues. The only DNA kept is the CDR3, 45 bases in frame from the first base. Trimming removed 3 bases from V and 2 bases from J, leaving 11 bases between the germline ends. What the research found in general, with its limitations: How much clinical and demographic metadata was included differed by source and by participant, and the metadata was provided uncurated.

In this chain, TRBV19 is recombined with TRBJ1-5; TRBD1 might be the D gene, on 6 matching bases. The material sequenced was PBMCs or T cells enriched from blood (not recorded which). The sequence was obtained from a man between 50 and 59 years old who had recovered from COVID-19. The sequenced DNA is TGTGCCAGTAGTATGGCCAGGGGAGGCAATCAGCCCCAGCATTTT. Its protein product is CASSMARGGNQPQHF.